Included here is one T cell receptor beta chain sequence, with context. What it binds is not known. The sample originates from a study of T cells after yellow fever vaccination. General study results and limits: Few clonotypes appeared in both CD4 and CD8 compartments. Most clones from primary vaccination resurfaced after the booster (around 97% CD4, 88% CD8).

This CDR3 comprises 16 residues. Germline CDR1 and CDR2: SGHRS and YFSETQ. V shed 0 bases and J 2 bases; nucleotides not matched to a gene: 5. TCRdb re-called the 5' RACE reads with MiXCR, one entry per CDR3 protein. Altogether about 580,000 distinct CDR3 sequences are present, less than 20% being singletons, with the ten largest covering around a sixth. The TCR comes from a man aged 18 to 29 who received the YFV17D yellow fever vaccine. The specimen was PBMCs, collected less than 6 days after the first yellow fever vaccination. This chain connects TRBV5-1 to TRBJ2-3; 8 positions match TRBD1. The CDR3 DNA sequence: TGCGCCAGCAGCTTGGTCGGACAGGGATCCACAGATACGCAGTATTTT. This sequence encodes CASSLVGQGSTDTQYF.